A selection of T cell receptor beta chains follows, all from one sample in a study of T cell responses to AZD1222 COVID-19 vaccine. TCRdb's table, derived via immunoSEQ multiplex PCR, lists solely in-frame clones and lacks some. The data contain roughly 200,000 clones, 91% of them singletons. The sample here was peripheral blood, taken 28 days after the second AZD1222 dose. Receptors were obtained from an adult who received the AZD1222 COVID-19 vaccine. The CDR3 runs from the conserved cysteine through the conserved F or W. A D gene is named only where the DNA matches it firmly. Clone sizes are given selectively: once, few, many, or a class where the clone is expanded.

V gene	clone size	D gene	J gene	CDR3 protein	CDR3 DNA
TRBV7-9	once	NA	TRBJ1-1	CASRNREKWLTEAFF	TGTGCCAGCAGGAATCGTGAGAAATGGCTCACTGAAGCTTTCTTT
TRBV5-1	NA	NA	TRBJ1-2	CASRPTSEGLYGYTF	TGCGCCAGCAGGCCTACTTCGGAAGGGCTATATGGCTACACCTTC
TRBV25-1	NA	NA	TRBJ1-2	CASGARGQYGYTF	TGTGCCAGCGGGGCTCGGGGTCAATATGGCTACACCTTC
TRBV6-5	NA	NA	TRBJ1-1	CASTPGWNTEAFF	TGTGCCAGCACCCCAGGGTGGAACACTGAAGCTTTCTTT
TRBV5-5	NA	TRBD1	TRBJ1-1	CASSLIRGGLNTEAFF	TGTGCCAGCAGCTTGATTAGAGGGGGCTTGAACACTGAAGCTTTCTTT
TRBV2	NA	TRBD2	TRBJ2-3	CASSRAAGGSFTDTQYF	TGTGCCAGCTCGAGGGCGGCGGGAGGGTCCTTCACAGATACGCAGTATTTT
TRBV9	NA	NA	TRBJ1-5	CASSVEGENQPQHF	TGTGCCAGCAGCGTAGAGGGGGAGAATCAGCCCCAGCATTTT
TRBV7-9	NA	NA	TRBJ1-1	CASSLAGGRRYTEAFF	TGTGCCAGCAGCTTAGCGGGGGGGCGGCGGTACACTGAAGCTTTCTTT
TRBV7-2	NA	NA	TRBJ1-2	CASSFDRNNYGYTF	TGTGCCAGCAGTTTTGACAGGAATAACTATGGCTACACCTTC
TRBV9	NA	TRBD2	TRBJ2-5	CASSVAEGGPWETQYF	TGTGCCAGCAGCGTAGCGGAGGGAGGGCCGTGGGAGACCCAGTACTTC
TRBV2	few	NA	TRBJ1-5	CASSAGGGRNQPQHF	TGTGCCAGCAGTGCTGGAGGAGGCCGAAATCAGCCCCAGCATTTT
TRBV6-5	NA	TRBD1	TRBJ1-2	CASWTTGTEYGYTF	TGTGCCAGCTGGACGACCGGGACAGAGTATGGCTACACCTTC
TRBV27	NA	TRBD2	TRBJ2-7	CASRTPGLAAYEQYF	TGTGCCAGCAGAACGCCGGGACTAGCGGCCTACGAGCAGTACTTC
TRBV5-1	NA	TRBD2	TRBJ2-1	CASSRAGITGISYNEQFF	TGCGCCAGCAGCAGAGCGGGAATAACGGGGATCTCCTACAATGAGCAGTTCTTC
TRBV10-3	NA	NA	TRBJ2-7	CAISRDTLSYEQYF	TGTGCCATCAGTAGGGACACCCTCTCCTACGAGCAGTACTTC
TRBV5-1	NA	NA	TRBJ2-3	CASSLVSGGADTQYF	TGCGCCAGCAGCTTGGTTTCTGGGGGAGCAGATACGCAGTATTTT
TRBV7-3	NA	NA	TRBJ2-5	CASSRTRQETQYF	TGTGCCAGCAGCAGGACAAGACAAGAGACCCAGTACTTC
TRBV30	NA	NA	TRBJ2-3	CAWNGGPVDTQYF	TGTGCCTGGAATGGGGGCCCGGTAGATACGCAGTATTTT
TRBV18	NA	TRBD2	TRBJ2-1	CASSPGLARNEQFF	TGTGCCAGCTCACCGGGACTAGCGAGGAATGAGCAGTTCTTC
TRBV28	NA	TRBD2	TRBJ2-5	CASSLGGSGEETQYF	TGTGCCAGCAGTTTGGGCGGGAGCGGGGAAGAGACCCAGTACTTC
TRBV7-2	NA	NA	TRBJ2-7	CASSAAWGVTYEQYF	TGTGCCAGCAGCGCCGCATGGGGGGTGACCTACGAGCAGTACTTC
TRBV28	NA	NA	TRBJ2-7	CASSLAGYTYEQYF	TGTGCCAGCAGTTTAGCGGGTTATACCTACGAGCAGTACTTC
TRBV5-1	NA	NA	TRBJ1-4	CASSSGRENEKLFF	TGCGCCAGCAGCTCGGGACGGGAGAATGAAAAACTGTTTTTT
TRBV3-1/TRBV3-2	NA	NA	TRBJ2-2	CASSLRGPRNTGELFF	TGTGCCAGCAGCCTGCGTGGGCCAAGGAACACCGGGGAGCTGTTTTTT
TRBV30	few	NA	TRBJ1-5	CAWSVNRGEPQHF	TGTGCCTGGAGTGTAAACAGAGGAGAGCCCCAGCATTTT
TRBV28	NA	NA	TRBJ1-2	CASSLVTGGYTF	TGTGCCAGCAGTTTGGTCACGGGTGGCTACACCTTC
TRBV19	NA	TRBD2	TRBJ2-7	CASSLEREVGYEQYF	TGTGCCAGCAGTCTAGAGCGGGAGGTCGGGTACGAGCAGTACTTC
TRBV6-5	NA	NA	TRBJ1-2	CASSRRAYGYTF	TGTGCCAGCAGCAGAAGAGCCTATGGCTACACCTTC
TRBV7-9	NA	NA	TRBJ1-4	CASSLGTANEKLFF	TGTGCCAGCAGCCTCGGGACGGCGAATGAAAAACTGTTTTTT
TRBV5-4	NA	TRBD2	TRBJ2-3	CASSFEFGTSGARDTQYF	TGTGCCAGCAGCTTCGAGTTTGGGACTAGCGGGGCACGGGATACGCAGTATTTT
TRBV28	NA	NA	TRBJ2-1	CASTRRSSGNNYNEQFF	TGTGCCAGCACCAGAAGGAGTTCGGGGAACAACTACAATGAGCAGTTCTTC
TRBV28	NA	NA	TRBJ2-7	CASSLVGVGQYF	TGTGCCAGCAGTTTGGTAGGGGTAGGGCAGTACTTC
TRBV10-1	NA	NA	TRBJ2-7	CASSQVATPYEQYF	TGCGCCAGCAGCCAGGTAGCGACGCCCTACGAGCAGTACTTC
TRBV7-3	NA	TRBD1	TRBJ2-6	CASSSRDRPSGANVLTF	TGTGCCAGCAGCTCCCGGGACAGACCCTCTGGGGCCAACGTCCTGACTTTC
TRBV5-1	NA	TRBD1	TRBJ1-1	CASSLPDRVGTEAFF	TGCGCCAGCAGCTTGCCCGACAGGGTGGGGACTGAAGCTTTCTTT
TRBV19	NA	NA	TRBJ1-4	CASSRRAEKLFF	TGTGCCAGTAGTCGACGAGCCGAAAAACTGTTTTTT
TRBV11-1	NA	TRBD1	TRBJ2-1	CASSLDDRGLYNEQFF	TGTGCCAGCAGCTTAGATGACAGGGGGTTGTACAATGAGCAGTTCTTC
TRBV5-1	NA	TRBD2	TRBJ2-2	CASSLMAGAGTGELFF	TGCGCCAGCAGCCTGATGGCGGGAGCGGGCACCGGGGAGCTGTTTTTT
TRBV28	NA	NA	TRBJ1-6	CASSLGGEHSPLHF	TGTGCCAGCAGTTTGGGGGGGGAGCATTCACCCCTCCACTTT
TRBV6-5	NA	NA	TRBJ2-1	CASSRRNEQFF	TGTGCCAGCAGTAGGAGGAATGAGCAGTTCTTC
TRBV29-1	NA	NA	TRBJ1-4	CSVFWNGMNEKLFF	TGCAGCGTTTTTTGGAACGGCATGAATGAAAAACTGTTTTTT
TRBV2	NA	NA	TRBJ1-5	CASSEQGQPQHF	TGTGCCAGCAGTGAACAGGGGCAGCCCCAGCATTTT
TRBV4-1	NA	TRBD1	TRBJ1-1	CASSQPTGAEQAFF	TGCGCCAGCAGCCAACCGACAGGGGCCGAGCAAGCTTTCTTT
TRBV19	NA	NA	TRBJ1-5	CASSPTGAGGRGSNQPQHF	TGTGCCAGTTCCCCGACCGGCGCTGGGGGCCGAGGGAGCAATCAGCCCCAGCATTTT
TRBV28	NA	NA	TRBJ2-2	CASSSLGGTGELFF	TGTGCCAGCAGTTCCCTCGGGGGTACCGGGGAGCTGTTTTTT
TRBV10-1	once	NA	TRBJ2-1	CASSQGGPGINEQFF	TGCGCCAGCAGTCAGGGGGGGCCTGGGATCAATGAGCAGTTCTTC
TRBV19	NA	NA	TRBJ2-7	CASSPIDRFGEQYF	TGTGCCAGTAGTCCGATTGACAGGTTTGGGGAGCAGTACTTC
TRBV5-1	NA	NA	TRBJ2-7	CASSLEQWSSYEQYF	TGCGCCAGCAGCTTGGAACAGTGGAGCTCCTACGAGCAGTACTTC
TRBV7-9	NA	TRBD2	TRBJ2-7	CASSPSIFAGVSYEQYF	TGTGCCAGCAGCCCGTCGATTTTCGCGGGAGTCTCCTACGAGCAGTACTTC
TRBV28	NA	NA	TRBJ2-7	CASTQGWSYEQYF	TGTGCCAGTACCCAGGGGTGGTCCTACGAGCAGTACTTC
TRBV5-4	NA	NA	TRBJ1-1	CASSPRSNTEAFF	TGTGCCAGCAGCCCCAGATCGAACACTGAAGCTTTCTTT
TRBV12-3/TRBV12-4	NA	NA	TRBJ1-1	CASSFQLGTEAFF	TGTGCCAGCAGTTTTCAGTTAGGCACTGAAGCTTTCTTT
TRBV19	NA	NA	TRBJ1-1	CASINVRGTEAFF	TGTGCCAGTATTAATGTTCGTGGCACTGAAGCTTTCTTT
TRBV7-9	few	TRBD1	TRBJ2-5	CASRSGTGVETQYF	TGTGCCAGCAGGTCCGGGACAGGGGTCGAGACCCAGTACTTC
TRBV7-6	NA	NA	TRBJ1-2	CASSLGGYYGYTF	TGTGCCAGCAGCTTAGGGGGGTACTATGGCTACACCTTC
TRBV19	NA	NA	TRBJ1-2	CASTPRASTNYGYTF	TGTGCCAGTACCCCAAGGGCCAGTACTAACTATGGCTACACCTTC
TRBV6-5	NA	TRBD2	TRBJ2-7	CASSYSGGMNEQYF	TGTGCCAGCAGTTACTCGGGGGGGATGAACGAGCAGTACTTC
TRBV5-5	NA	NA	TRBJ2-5	CASSSDSKETQYF	TGTGCCAGCAGCTCTGACAGTAAAGAGACCCAGTACTTC
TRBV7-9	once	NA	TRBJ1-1	CASAQTVPQAFF	TGTGCCAGCGCACAGACCGTTCCCCAAGCTTTCTTT
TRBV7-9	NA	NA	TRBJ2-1	CASTLVGDEQFF	TGTGCCAGCACACTAGTCGGGGATGAGCAGTTCTTC